This TCR beta chain was captured in a study of early T cells in non-severe SARS-CoV-2 infection. This clonotype was recorded many times. Each cDNA molecule carried a unique molecular identifier. MiXCR, run by TCRdb on the 5' RACE reads, gives a single entry per CDR3 protein. The sample includes more than 25,000 distinct CDR3 sequences, under 6.5% of them seen just once. V dropped 5 bases and J dropped 4 bases, with 16 bases sitting between them. The CDR3 sequence is 15 residues long. The germline V gene encodes CDR1 SSHAT and CDR2 FNYEAQ (reference sequence). The chain combines TRBV7-7 with TRBJ2-3; D not certain. This sequence was found in an adult who was a healthcare worker with PCR-confirmed SARS-CoV-2 infection or an uninfected control (not recorded which). The material sequenced was whole blood. The CDR3 DNA reads as TGTGCCAGCAGCCCTGGAGTTGCCGATTCAGATACGCAGTATTTT. Residues: CASSPGVADSDTQYF. Combining the CDR3 with reference TRBV7-7 and TRBJ2-3 gives the whole variable domain GAGVSQSPRYKVTKRGQDVTLRCDPISSHATLYWYQQALGQGPEFLTYFNYEAQPDKSGLPSDRFSAERPEGSISTLTIQRTEQRDSAMYRCASSPGVADSDTQYFGPGTRLTVL.